This T cell receptor (beta chain) was observed in a study of cytomegalovirus exposure and HLA in healthy donors. Whole-study results and caveats: A missense variant in DCLRE1C was later tied to TCR beta V- and J-gene trimming. Associated with cytomegalovirus, according to the listing, were around 160 TCR beta chains.

The PCR employed 60 Vbeta primers together with 13 Jbeta primers. Measured with immunoSEQ multiplex PCR; TCRdb has only the in-frame clones, and not every one. This sample's table has around 100,000 clones. On this clone: Antigen: not known.

In germline, CDR1 is SGHKS, CDR2 YYEKEE (reference sequence). Trimming took 1 base from V and 3 from J, leaving 8 bases between them. The CDR3 is made up of 14 amino acids. The clonotype originates from a man aged 50 to 59 in good health and CMV-seronegative. The source material was PBMCs. The chain links TRBV5-5 to TRBJ1-5; D remains unclear. CDR3 residues: CASSLHGNNQPQHF. The CDR3 region has the DNA TGTGCCAGCAGCTTGCACGGTAACAATCAGCCCCAGCATTTT.